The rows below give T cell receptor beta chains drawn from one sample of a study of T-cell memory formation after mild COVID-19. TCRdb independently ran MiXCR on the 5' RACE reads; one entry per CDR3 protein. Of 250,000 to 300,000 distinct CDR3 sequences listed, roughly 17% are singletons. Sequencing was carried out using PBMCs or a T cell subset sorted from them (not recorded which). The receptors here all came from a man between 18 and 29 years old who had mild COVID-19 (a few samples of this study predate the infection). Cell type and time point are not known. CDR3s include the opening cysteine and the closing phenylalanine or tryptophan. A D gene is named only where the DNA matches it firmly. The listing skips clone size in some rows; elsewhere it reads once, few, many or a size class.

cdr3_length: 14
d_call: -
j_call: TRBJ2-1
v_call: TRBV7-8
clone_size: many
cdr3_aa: CASLLELTYNEQFF
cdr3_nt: TGTGCCAGTCTCCTAGAGCTCACCTACAATGAGCAGTTCTTC

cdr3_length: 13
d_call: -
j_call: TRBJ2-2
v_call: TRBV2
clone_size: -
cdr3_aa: CASSDEAPRELFF
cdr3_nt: TGTGCCAGCAGTGATGAGGCCCCGAGGGAGCTGTTTTTT

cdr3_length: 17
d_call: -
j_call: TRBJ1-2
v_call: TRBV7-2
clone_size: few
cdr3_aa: CASMGLGQPSSNYGYTF
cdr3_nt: TGTGCCAGCATGGGCTTGGGGCAGCCGAGCTCCAACTATGGCTACACCTTC

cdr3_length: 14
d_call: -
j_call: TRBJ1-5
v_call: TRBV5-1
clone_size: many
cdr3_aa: CASSPQGSNQPQHF
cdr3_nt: TGTGCCAGCTCACCCCAGGGTAGCAATCAGCCCCAGCATTTT

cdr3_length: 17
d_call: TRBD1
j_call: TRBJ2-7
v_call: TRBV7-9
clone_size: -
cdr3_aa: CASSSHPDRGFTYEQYF
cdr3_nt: TGTGCCAGCAGCTCACACCCGGACAGGGGATTTACCTACGAGCAGTACTTC

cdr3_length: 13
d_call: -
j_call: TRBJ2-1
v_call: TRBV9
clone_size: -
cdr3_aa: CASSPGLSNEQFF
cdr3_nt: TGTGCCAGCAGCCCAGGGCTGAGCAATGAGCAGTTCTTC

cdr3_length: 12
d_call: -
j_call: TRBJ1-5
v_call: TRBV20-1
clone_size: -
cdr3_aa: CSAAGYNQPQHF
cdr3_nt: TGCAGTGCTGCAGGTTACAATCAGCCCCAGCATTTT

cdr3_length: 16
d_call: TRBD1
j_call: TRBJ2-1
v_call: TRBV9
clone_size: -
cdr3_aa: CASSVRGQGSYNEQFF
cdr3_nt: TGTGCCAGCAGCGTGAGGGGACAGGGGTCCTACAATGAGCAGTTCTTC

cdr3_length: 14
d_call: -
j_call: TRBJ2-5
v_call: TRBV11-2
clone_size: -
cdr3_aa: CASSEWTVLETQYF
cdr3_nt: TGTGCCAGCTCAGAGTGGACAGTGTTAGAGACCCAGTACTTC

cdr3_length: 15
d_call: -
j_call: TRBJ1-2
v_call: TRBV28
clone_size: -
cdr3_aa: CASSSSGAEGYGYTF
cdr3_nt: -

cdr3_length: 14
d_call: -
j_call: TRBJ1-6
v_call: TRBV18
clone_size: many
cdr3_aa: CASSYVSSGSPLHF
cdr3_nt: TGTGCCAGCTCATATGTATCTAGTGGTTCACCCCTCCACTTT

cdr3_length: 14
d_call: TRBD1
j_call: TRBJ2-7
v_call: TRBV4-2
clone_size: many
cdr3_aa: CASSPGQGDYEQYF
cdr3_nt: TGTGCCAGCAGCCCCGGACAGGGAGACTACGAGCAGTACTTC

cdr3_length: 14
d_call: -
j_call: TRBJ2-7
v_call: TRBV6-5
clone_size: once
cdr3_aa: CASSYSPGYYEQYF
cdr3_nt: TGTGCCAGCAGTTACTCCCCGGGATACTACGAGCAGTACTTC

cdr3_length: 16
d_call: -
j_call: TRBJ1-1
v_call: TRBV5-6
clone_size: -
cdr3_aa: CASSLDVAGIEAEAFF
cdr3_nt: TGTGCCAGCAGCTTGGATGTGGCGGGAATCGAGGCTGAAGCTTTCTTT

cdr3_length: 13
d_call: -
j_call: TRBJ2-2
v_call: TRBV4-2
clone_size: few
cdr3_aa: CATGQINTGELFF
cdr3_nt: TGTGCCACCGGACAGATAAACACCGGGGAGCTGTTTTTT

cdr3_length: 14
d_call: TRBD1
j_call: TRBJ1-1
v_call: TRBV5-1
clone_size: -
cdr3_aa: CASSWTGEDTEAFF
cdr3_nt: TGCGCCAGCAGCTGGACAGGCGAGGACACTGAAGCTTTCTTT

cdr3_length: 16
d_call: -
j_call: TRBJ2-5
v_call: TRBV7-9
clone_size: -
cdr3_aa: CASSPQGRIPGETQYF
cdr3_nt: TGTGCCAGCAGCCCCCAGGGACGTATCCCCGGAGAGACCCAGTACTTC

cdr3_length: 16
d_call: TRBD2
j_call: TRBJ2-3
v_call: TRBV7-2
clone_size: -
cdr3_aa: CASSPIAGESTDTQYF
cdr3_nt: TGTGCCAGCAGCCCTATAGCGGGGGAAAGCACAGATACGCAGTATTTT

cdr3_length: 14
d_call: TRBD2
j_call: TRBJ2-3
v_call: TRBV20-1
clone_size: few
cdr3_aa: CSASSGGGTDTQYF
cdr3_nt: TGCAGTGCATCTAGCGGGGGCGGCACAGATACGCAGTATTTT

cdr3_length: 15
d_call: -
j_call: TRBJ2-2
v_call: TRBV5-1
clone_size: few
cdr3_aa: CASTPRAANTGELFF
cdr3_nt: TGCGCCAGCACCCCCCGTGCGGCGAACACCGGGGAGCTGTTTTTT

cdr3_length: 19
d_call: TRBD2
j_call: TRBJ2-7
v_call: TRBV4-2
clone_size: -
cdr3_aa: CASSQEVATLAGSSYEQYF
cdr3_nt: TGTGCCAGCAGCCAAGAAGTCGCGACCCTAGCGGGGAGCTCCTACGAGCAGTACTTC

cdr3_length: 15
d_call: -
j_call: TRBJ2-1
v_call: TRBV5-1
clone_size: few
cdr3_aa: CASSLVPGIYNEQFF
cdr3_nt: TGCGCCAGCAGCTTGGTTCCAGGGATCTACAATGAGCAGTTCTTC

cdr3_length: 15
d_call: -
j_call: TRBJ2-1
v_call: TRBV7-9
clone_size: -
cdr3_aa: CASSLAGPLFDEQFF
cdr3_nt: TGTGCCAGCAGCTTAGCTGGACCCCTATTCGATGAGCAGTTCTTC

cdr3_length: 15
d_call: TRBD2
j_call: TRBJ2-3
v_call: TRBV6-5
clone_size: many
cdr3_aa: CASSAYSGVTDTQYF
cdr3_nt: TGTGCCAGCAGCGCGTACAGCGGGGTCACAGATACGCAGTATTTT